The rows below give T cell receptor beta chains drawn from one sample of a study of blood T cells in healthy people across ages. One entry per CDR3 protein, called by TCRdb with MiXCR from the 5' RACE reads. The table shows 1.2 million to 1.5 million distinct CDR3 sequences, with around 59% occurring only once. Sequenced input: blood. The receptor set was obtained from a man in his late teens or twenties in good health. CDR3s include the opening cysteine and the closing phenylalanine or tryptophan. The order of the fields is CDR3 length, clone size, J gene, V gene, D gene, CDR3 DNA, CDR3 protein. The D gene is left open where the match is weak. Part of the rows lack a size; the others show once, few, many or a class for expanded clones.

13 | - | TRBJ2-5 | TRBV10-2 | TRBD2 | TGCGCCAGCTACCAACTAGCGGGAGAGACCCAGTACTTC | CASYQLAGETQYF
15 | - | TRBJ1-2 | TRBV5-6 | - | TGTGCCAGCAGCTTGGCCATCGACCTTCTCTATGGCTACACCTTC | CASSLAIDLLYGYTF
15 | - | TRBJ2-7 | TRBV10-3 | TRBD2 | TGTGCCATCTCCGGCGGCGGGAGTAGGACCTACGAGCAGTACTTC | CAISGGGSRTYEQYF
13 | - | TRBJ2-1 | TRBV2 | TRBD1 | TGTGCCAGCAGTGGGACAGGGGGCAATGAGCAGTTCTTC | CASSGTGGNEQFF
13 | - | TRBJ2-1 | TRBV27 | - | TGTGCCAGCGGTCTCCATAAATACAATGAGCAGTTCTTC | CASGLHKYNEQFF
13 | - | TRBJ2-7 | TRBV6-6 | - | TGTGCCAGCAGCAGCGAATCGTTCTACGAGCAGTACTTC | CASSSESFYEQYF
13 | few | TRBJ2-1 | TRBV2 | TRBD1 | TGTGCCAGCAGCGTGGGACAGGGCAATGAGCAGTTCTTC | CASSVGQGNEQFF
15 | - | TRBJ2-7 | TRBV24-1 | TRBD2 | TGTGCCACCAGTGCCCCGGGACTAGCGGGGGACGAGCAGTACTTC | CATSAPGLAGDEQYF
13 | - | TRBJ2-7 | TRBV28 | - | TGTGCCAGCACTCCACTGGTGGAGGCCGAGCAGTACTTC | CASTPLVEAEQYF
12 | - | TRBJ2-5 | TRBV12-3/TRBV12-4 | - | TGTGCCAGCAGTTTAACCGCGGCGGAGCAGTACTTC | CASSLTAAEQYF
13 | - | TRBJ2-1 | TRBV15 | TRBD2 | TGTGCCACCACGGGACTAGCGAGCGATGAGCAGTTCTTC | CATTGLASDEQFF
14 | - | TRBJ2-7 | TRBV6-2/TRBV6-3 | TRBD2 | TGTGCCAGCAGACCACTAGCGGGCTACAATGAGCAGTACTTC | CASRPLAGYNEQYF
16 | - | TRBJ2-1 | TRBV6-1 | - | TGTGCCAGCAGTGGAGAGAGACTAGTCTCCTACAATGAGCAGTTCTTC | CASSGERLVSYNEQFF
12 | many | TRBJ1-2 | TRBV20-1 | - | TGCAGTGCTAGAGATAAGGGTCGGGGCTACACCTTC | CSARDKGRGYTF
12 | once | TRBJ2-7 | TRBV27 | - | TGTGCCAGCGGGGAAAGGGCCTACGAGCAGTACTTC | CASGERAYEQYF
15 | few | TRBJ2-3 | TRBV6-2/TRBV6-3 | TRBD2 | TGTGCCAGCAGACCCGGGACTAGCGCCACAGATACGCAGTATTTT | CASRPGTSATDTQYF
16 | few | TRBJ2-1 | TRBV12-3/TRBV12-4 | TRBD2 | TGTGCCAGCAGTTCCCCTAGCGCGGGGGTCTACAATGAGCAGTTCTTC | CASSSPSAGVYNEQFF
16 | - | TRBJ2-5 | TRBV6-6 | - | TGTGCCAGCAGTTCAGGGTCCGTGGGAACAACGGAGACCCAGTACTTC | CASSSGSVGTTETQYF
16 | few | TRBJ2-1 | TRBV9 | TRBD2 | TGTGCCAGCAGCGTTCTTAGCGGGGGGCCTCAAAATGAGCAGTTCTTC | CASSVLSGGPQNEQFF
16 | - | TRBJ2-6 | TRBV6-5 | - | TGTGCCAGCAGTTACTCCGACTTCCTCGGGGCCAACGTCCTGACTTTC | CASSYSDFLGANVLTF
12 | few | TRBJ2-7 | TRBV5-8 | - | TGTGCCAGCAGCTCCAGGGGCCACGAGCAGTACTTC | CASSSRGHEQYF
14 | - | TRBJ1-1 | TRBV20-1 | - | TGCAGTGCTAGAACCCCAGGGGCAAACACTGAAGCTTTCTTT | CSARTPGANTEAFF
15 | - | TRBJ1-1 | TRBV27 | - | TGTGCCAGCAACGTTCGGGGGGGTGGGGGAACTGAAGCTTTCTTT | CASNVRGGGGTEAFF
15 | - | TRBJ2-1 | TRBV29-1 | - | TGCAGCGTTGGAAGCAGGGGTCTACCCTACAATGAGCAGTTCTTC | CSVGSRGLPYNEQFF
13 | - | TRBJ1-1 | TRBV4-1 | - | TGCGCCAGCAAACACAGATCCGGAACTGAAGCTTTCTTT | CASKHRSGTEAFF
15 | - | TRBJ2-3 | TRBV20-1 | TRBD2 | TGCAGTGCTCCCCGAGCGGGGGATCCCTCAGATACGCAGTATTTT | CSAPRAGDPSDTQYF
13 | - | TRBJ1-1 | TRBV14 | - | TGTGCCAGCAGCCCTCGACGGGACACTGAAGCTTTCTTT | CASSPRRDTEAFF
16 | - | TRBJ2-7 | TRBV25-1 | TRBD1 | TGTGCCAGCAGTGACCACCGGGACAGTCCATTCTACGAGCAGTACTTC | CASSDHRDSPFYEQYF
15 | - | TRBJ2-5 | TRBV15 | - | TGTGCCACCAGCATGCCGGGCTCCATCCAAGAGACCCAGTACTTC | CATSMPGSIQETQYF
12 | - | TRBJ1-2 | TRBV28 | - | TGTGCCAGTAGCGGGGGGTTCGGTGGCTACACCTTC | CASSGGFGGYTF
16 | - | TRBJ2-3 | TRBV9 | TRBD2 | TGTGCCAGCAGCGTATTAGCGGGAGTCAGGTCAGATACGCAGTATTTT | CASSVLAGVRSDTQYF
15 | - | TRBJ2-1 | TRBV20-1 | TRBD2 | TGCAGTGCAACTTCTGGGACTAGCGAACACAATGAGCAGTTCTTC | CSATSGTSEHNEQFF
11 | - | TRBJ1-3 | TRBV6-4 | - | TGTGCCAGCCGGATGGGAAACACCATATATTTT | CASRMGNTIYF
16 | once | TRBJ2-3 | TRBV20-1 | TRBD2 | TGCAGTGCCAGCGGGGTACTAGCGGGGGTGGTAGATACGCAGTATTTT | CSASGVLAGVVDTQYF
16 | - | TRBJ2-2 | TRBV12-3/TRBV12-4 | TRBD1 | TGTGCCAGCAGTTTCAAGGGACAGGGCAGCACCGGGGAGCTGTTTTTT | CASSFKGQGSTGELFF
15 | - | TRBJ2-1 | TRBV4-1 | TRBD2 | TGCGCCAGCAGCTTACTAGCGGCCCCTGGCAATGAGCAGTTCTTC | CASSLLAAPGNEQFF
13 | - | TRBJ1-2 | TRBV4-1 | TRBD1 | TGCGCCAGCAGCCAATTGACAGGGGGAGGCTACACCTTC | CASSQLTGGGYTF
13 | - | TRBJ1-1 | TRBV9 | - | TGTGCCAGCAAGGGGATTAGGAACACTGAAGCTTTCTTT | CASKGIRNTEAFF
16 | - | TRBJ2-5 | TRBV12-3/TRBV12-4 | TRBD1 | TGTGCCAGCAGTCCAGGACAGGGGCTTCTTTGGGAGACCCAGTACTTC | CASSPGQGLLWETQYF
15 | few | TRBJ2-7 | TRBV20-1 | - | TGCAGTGCTAGAGATGTTAGGGGGAGTACCCTCGAGCAGTACTTC | CSARDVRGSTLEQYF
15 | few | TRBJ1-1 | TRBV4-1 | - | TGCGCCAGCAGCCAAGTTTTGGGGGTGAACACTGAAGCTTTCTTT | CASSQVLGVNTEAFF
15 | - | TRBJ2-7 | TRBV7-9 | - | TGTGCCAGCAGCCCCCCGGTCGGGAGCGGGTACGAGCAGTACTTC | CASSPPVGSGYEQYF
15 | - | TRBJ2-1 | TRBV4-3 | TRBD1 | TGCGCCAGCAGCCAAGAGGGGACAGACTACAATGAGCAGTTCTTC | CASSQEGTDYNEQFF
13 | - | TRBJ2-7 | TRBV5-1 | - | TGCGCCAGCAGCTTCGGGGTTGCCTACGAGCAGTACTTC | CASSFGVAYEQYF
12 | many | TRBJ2-7 | TRBV23-1 | TRBD1 | TGCGCCAGCCGGGACAGGTCCTACGAGCAGTACTTC | CASRDRSYEQYF
14 | once | TRBJ1-2 | TRBV2 | TRBD1 | TGTGCCAGCAGGGTGGGGACAGAAATATATGGCTACACCTTC | CASRVGTEIYGYTF
13 | - | TRBJ2-3 | TRBV30 | - | TGTGCCTCTAATAGCGGAAACACAGATACGCAGTATTTT | CASNSGNTDTQYF
16 | - | TRBJ2-3 | TRBV7-8 | TRBD1 | TGTGCCAGCAGCCCGCGACAGGGGGGATACACAGATACGCAGTATTTT | CASSPRQGGYTDTQYF
15 | few | TRBJ2-7 | TRBV6-5 | - | TGTGCCAGCAGTTACTCGCAGGTTTCCTCATACGAGCAGTACTTC | CASSYSQVSSYEQYF
14 | - | TRBJ2-2 | TRBV5-1 | - | TGCGCCAGCAGCTTGGCCTTATACACCGGGGAGCTGTTTTTT | CASSLALYTGELFF
17 | - | TRBJ2-1 | TRBV4-2 | - | TGTGCCAGCAGCCAAGTGGCCCACCTTCGAGGGTACAATGAGCAGTTCTTC | CASSQVAHLRGYNEQFF
16 | - | TRBJ2-4 | TRBV21-1 | - | TGTGCCAGCAGCACTCTAGCCAGTTTAGCCAAAAACATTCAGTACTTC | CASSTLASLAKNIQYF
15 | - | TRBJ2-7 | TRBV5-1 | - | TGCGCCAGCAGAGACACTAGTTCCAACCCCTACGAGCAGTACTTC | CASRDTSSNPYEQYF
14 | - | TRBJ2-1 | TRBV7-9 | TRBD1 | TGTGCCAGCAGCTTAGCGCCCCCCTCGACAGGGCTGTTCTTC | CASSLAPPSTGLFF
10 | many | TRBJ2-3 | TRBV20-1 | - | TGCAGTGCCCTTACAGATACGCAGTATTTT | CSALTDTQYF
12 | - | TRBJ2-1 | TRBV11-2 | TRBD2 | TGTGCCAGCAGCATGACTAGCGATGAGCAGTTCTTC | CASSMTSDEQFF